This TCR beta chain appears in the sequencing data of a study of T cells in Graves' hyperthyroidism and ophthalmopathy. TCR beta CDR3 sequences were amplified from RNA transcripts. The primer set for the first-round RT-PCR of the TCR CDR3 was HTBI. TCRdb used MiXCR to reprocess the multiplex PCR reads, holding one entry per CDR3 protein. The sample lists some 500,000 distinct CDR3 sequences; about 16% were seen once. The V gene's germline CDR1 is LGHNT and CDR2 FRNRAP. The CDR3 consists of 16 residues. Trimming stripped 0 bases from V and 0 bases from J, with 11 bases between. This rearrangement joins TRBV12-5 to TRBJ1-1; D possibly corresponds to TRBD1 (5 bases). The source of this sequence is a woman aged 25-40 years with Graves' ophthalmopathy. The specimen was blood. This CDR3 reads CASGLVLQGLNTEAFF. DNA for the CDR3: TGTGCTAGTGGTTTGGTACTTCAGGGCTTGAACACTGAAGCTTTCTTT.